This T cell receptor beta chain was recovered during a study of T-cell reconstitution after alpha-beta-depleted transplantation in children. This clonotype appeared a few times. TCRbeta library construction was performed incorporating unique molecular identifiers. TCRdb fed the PCR reads into MiXCR, producing one record per CDR3 protein. The sample records hundreds of thousands of distinct CDR3 sequences, approximately 20% being singletons. J gave up 4 bases and V 4 bases, and 9 bases lay outside the gene matches. CDR3 length: 15 residues. The V call is TRBV12-3 or TRBV12-4, the J call TRBJ1-1; the match to TRBD1 covers 7 bases. Sequences were derived from PBMCs from the stem cell graft donor, sampled from the stem cell graft. The source is a human donor who donated a stem cell graft to a child with acute lymphoblastic leukemia. CDR3 sequence: CASSSTLTGTTEAFF. The CDR3 nucleotides are TGTGCCAGCAGTTCCACCTTGACAGGGACCACTGAAGCTTTCTTT.